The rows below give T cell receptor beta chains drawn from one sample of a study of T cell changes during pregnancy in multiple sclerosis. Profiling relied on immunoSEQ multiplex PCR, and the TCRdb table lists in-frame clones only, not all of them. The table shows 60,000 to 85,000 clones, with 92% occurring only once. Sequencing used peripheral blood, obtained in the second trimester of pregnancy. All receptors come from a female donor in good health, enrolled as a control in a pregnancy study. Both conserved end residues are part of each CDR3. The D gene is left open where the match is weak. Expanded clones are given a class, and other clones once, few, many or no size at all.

cdr3_nt: TGTGCCAGCAGCCCTAGCGGGAGGGCCGATACGCAGTATTTT
cdr3_aa: CASSPSGRADTQYF
j_call: TRBJ2-3
v_call: TRBV9
clone_size: NA
d_call: TRBD2

cdr3_nt: TGTGCCAGCAGCCGCGGGAGCTCGCCGATCGATGAGCAGTTCTTC
cdr3_aa: CASSRGSSPIDEQFF
j_call: TRBJ2-1
v_call: TRBV7-2
clone_size: NA
d_call: TRBD2

cdr3_nt: TGCGCCAGCAGCCAAGGTGAAGCGGGACCCACAGATACGCAGTATTTT
cdr3_aa: CASSQGEAGPTDTQYF
j_call: TRBJ2-3
v_call: TRBV4-1
clone_size: NA
d_call: TRBD2

cdr3_nt: TGTGCCAGCAGTGGGACAGGGGGCAACTATGGCTACACCTTC
cdr3_aa: CASSGTGGNYGYTF
j_call: TRBJ1-2
v_call: TRBV27
clone_size: NA
d_call: TRBD1

cdr3_nt: TGTGCCTGGAGTGCCCGACAGCCCCGTAAGGAGGGCTACACCTTC
cdr3_aa: CAWSARQPRKEGYTF
j_call: TRBJ1-2
v_call: TRBV30
clone_size: NA
d_call: NA

cdr3_nt: TGCAGTGCTGTCACAGGATCACTCCACTTT
cdr3_aa: CSAVTGSLHF
j_call: TRBJ1-6
v_call: TRBV20-1
clone_size: NA
d_call: NA

cdr3_nt: TGTGCCAGCAGCCCCGGGACTAGCGGGAGCTTTCAAGAGACCCAGTACTTC
cdr3_aa: CASSPGTSGSFQETQYF
j_call: TRBJ2-5
v_call: TRBV11-3
clone_size: NA
d_call: TRBD2

cdr3_nt: TGTGCCAGCACCTCCCAGAGGGGGGGGACGGCTTTCTTT
cdr3_aa: CASTSQRGGTAFF
j_call: TRBJ1-1
v_call: TRBV11-2
clone_size: NA
d_call: NA

cdr3_nt: TGTGCCAGCAGCTTAGGGAGGTCCTCCTACAATGAGCAGTTCTTC
cdr3_aa: CASSLGRSSYNEQFF
j_call: TRBJ2-1
v_call: TRBV11-3
clone_size: NA
d_call: NA

cdr3_nt: TGTGCCAGCAGCCAGACAGGGGATGGCGGGGAGCTGTTTTTT
cdr3_aa: CASSQTGDGGELFF
j_call: TRBJ2-2
v_call: TRBV6-4
clone_size: NA
d_call: TRBD1

cdr3_nt: TGTGCCAGCAGCGTAGCAGGATCCGGGACAGGTTCCTACAATGAGCAGTTCTTC
cdr3_aa: CASSVAGSGTGSYNEQFF
j_call: TRBJ2-1
v_call: TRBV9
clone_size: once
d_call: TRBD1

cdr3_nt: TGCGCCAGCAGCCCCGGGGGGAGTGGCTACACCTTC
cdr3_aa: CASSPGGSGYTF
j_call: TRBJ1-2
v_call: TRBV5-1
clone_size: NA
d_call: NA

cdr3_nt: TGTGCCTCCACAACTTCCGGGACAGGGGAACCAGATACGCAGTATTTT
cdr3_aa: CASTTSGTGEPDTQYF
j_call: TRBJ2-3
v_call: TRBV7-8
clone_size: NA
d_call: TRBD1

cdr3_nt: TGTGCCAGCAGCTTAGAGCTAGCGTCTGATGAGCAGTTCTTC
cdr3_aa: CASSLELASDEQFF
j_call: TRBJ2-1
v_call: TRBV7-6
clone_size: NA
d_call: NA

cdr3_nt: TGTGCCAGCAGTTTTTTGGGGGGGGAGGTGGAAGCTTTCTTT
cdr3_aa: CASSFLGGEVEAFF
j_call: TRBJ1-1
v_call: TRBV28
clone_size: NA
d_call: NA

cdr3_nt: TGCGCCAGCTCCCGACAGGCTAGCTCCTACGAGCAGTACTTC
cdr3_aa: CASSRQASSYEQYF
j_call: TRBJ2-7
v_call: TRBV5-1
clone_size: NA
d_call: NA

cdr3_nt: TGCGCCAGCAGGGGAGGGACTACCGTCAATGAGCAGTTCTTC
cdr3_aa: CASRGGTTVNEQFF
j_call: TRBJ2-1
v_call: TRBV5-1
clone_size: once
d_call: TRBD2

cdr3_nt: TGTGCCAGCAGCCTTCCTAGCGGGAGAGACGAGCAGTACTTC
cdr3_aa: CASSLPSGRDEQYF
j_call: TRBJ2-7
v_call: TRBV4-2
clone_size: NA
d_call: TRBD2

cdr3_nt: TGCGCCAGCAGGGCCGGGAAAGAGACCCAGTACTTC
cdr3_aa: CASRAGKETQYF
j_call: TRBJ2-5
v_call: TRBV5-1
clone_size: NA
d_call: NA

cdr3_nt: TGTGCCAGCAGTACTTCTAGCGGGGGGGCGGACATTCAGTACTTC
cdr3_aa: CASSTSSGGADIQYF
j_call: TRBJ2-4
v_call: TRBV6-1
clone_size: NA
d_call: TRBD2

cdr3_nt: TGTGCCAGCACGTCGGGGGGGCCGAACACTGAAGCTTTCTTT
cdr3_aa: CASTSGGPNTEAFF
j_call: TRBJ1-1
v_call: TRBV6-5
clone_size: NA
d_call: NA

cdr3_nt: TGTGCCAGCAGTTTCGGCAGGGGATGGATCACTGAAGCTTTCTTT
cdr3_aa: CASSFGRGWITEAFF
j_call: TRBJ1-1
v_call: TRBV6-5
clone_size: NA
d_call: NA

cdr3_nt: TGTGCCTGGAGTAAGGGGGGCAATCAGCCCCAGCATTTT
cdr3_aa: CAWSKGGNQPQHF
j_call: TRBJ1-5
v_call: TRBV30
clone_size: NA
d_call: NA

cdr3_nt: TGTGCCAGCAGTGACGCCAGCGGGGGCCACAATGAGCAGTTCTTC
cdr3_aa: CASSDASGGHNEQFF
j_call: TRBJ2-1
v_call: TRBV6-4
clone_size: NA
d_call: TRBD2

cdr3_nt: TGTGCCAGCAGTTCTGGGAGTAGCGGGAGTAGGTATGAGCAGTTCTTC
cdr3_aa: CASSSGSSGSRYEQFF
j_call: TRBJ2-1
v_call: TRBV2
clone_size: once
d_call: TRBD2

cdr3_nt: TGTGCCAGCAGTGGGACAGGCATGAACGTCTGGTATGGCTACACCTTC
cdr3_aa: CASSGTGMNVWYGYTF
j_call: TRBJ1-2
v_call: TRBV6-1
clone_size: NA
d_call: TRBD1

cdr3_nt: TGTGCCAGCAGCTTTAAGTATGCAACCCGCGGAGAGACCCAGTACTTC
cdr3_aa: CASSFKYATRGETQYF
j_call: TRBJ2-5
v_call: TRBV7-2
clone_size: NA
d_call: NA

cdr3_nt: TGTGCCAGCAGTGAAGCGGGTAGCTTGGATACGCAGTATTTT
cdr3_aa: CASSEAGSLDTQYF
j_call: TRBJ2-3
v_call: TRBV2
clone_size: NA
d_call: NA

cdr3_nt: TGCGCCAGCAGCCAGGGACAGGGGCACTACGAGCAGTACTTC
cdr3_aa: CASSQGQGHYEQYF
j_call: TRBJ2-7
v_call: TRBV4-3
clone_size: NA
d_call: TRBD1

cdr3_nt: TGTGCCAGCAGCGTAGGATCTAGCTTAGATACGCAGTATTTT
cdr3_aa: CASSVGSSLDTQYF
j_call: TRBJ2-3
v_call: TRBV9
clone_size: NA
d_call: NA

cdr3_nt: TGCGCCAGCACAACACCCGGGACAGGGACTAATGAAAAACTGTTTTTT
cdr3_aa: CASTTPGTGTNEKLFF
j_call: TRBJ1-4
v_call: TRBV10-1
clone_size: NA
d_call: TRBD1

cdr3_nt: TGTGCCACCTCAGGGGGCCCACCAGGCCTTTATAGCAATCAGCCCCAGCATTTT
cdr3_aa: CATSGGPPGLYSNQPQHF
j_call: TRBJ1-5
v_call: TRBV27
clone_size: NA
d_call: TRBD1

cdr3_nt: TGTGCCAGCAGCGAAGAGGGCTTCTCCTACGAGCAGTACTTC
cdr3_aa: CASSEEGFSYEQYF
j_call: TRBJ2-7
v_call: TRBV7-9
clone_size: NA
d_call: NA

cdr3_nt: TGTGCCAGCAGTTCCGCAAGCTTGAACACTGAAGCTTTCTTT
cdr3_aa: CASSSASLNTEAFF
j_call: TRBJ1-1
v_call: TRBV28
clone_size: NA
d_call: NA

cdr3_nt: TGTGCCAGCAGCTTAGGTTGGGTGGGACAGGGATCTTACGAGCAGTACTTC
cdr3_aa: CASSLGWVGQGSYEQYF
j_call: TRBJ2-7
v_call: TRBV7-8
clone_size: NA
d_call: TRBD1

cdr3_nt: TGCGCCAGCAGTGCCCGTGATACGCAGTATTTT
cdr3_aa: CASSARDTQYF
j_call: TRBJ2-3
v_call: TRBV10-1
clone_size: NA
d_call: NA

cdr3_nt: TGTGCCACCAGCGCCCGTCGACAGTACAATGAGCAGTTCTTC
cdr3_aa: CATSARRQYNEQFF
j_call: TRBJ2-1
v_call: TRBV15
clone_size: NA
d_call: NA

cdr3_nt: TGTGCCAGCAGCGAACAGGATACGGGTGGGGCCAACGTCCTGACTTTC
cdr3_aa: CASSEQDTGGANVLTF
j_call: TRBJ2-6
v_call: TRBV4-2
clone_size: NA
d_call: NA

cdr3_nt: TGTGCCAGCAGTCCCGGACTAGCGGGGGGCCGATACAATGAGCAGTTCTTC
cdr3_aa: CASSPGLAGGRYNEQFF
j_call: TRBJ2-1
v_call: TRBV28
clone_size: once
d_call: TRBD2

cdr3_nt: TGTGCCTGGAGGTTCGGGACAGGGAGTGGCTACACCTTC
cdr3_aa: CAWRFGTGSGYTF
j_call: TRBJ1-2
v_call: TRBV30
clone_size: many
d_call: TRBD1

cdr3_nt: TGTGCCAGCAGTTCCTCCCCTGCGGCGACAGGGGGCGCGGGCACCTTC
cdr3_aa: CASSSSPAATGGAGTF
j_call: TRBJ1-2
v_call: TRBV6-5
clone_size: NA
d_call: TRBD1

cdr3_nt: TGTGCCAGCCGCTCGGCAGTCAGGGGCCCAACTAATGAAAAACTGTTTTTT
cdr3_aa: CASRSAVRGPTNEKLFF
j_call: TRBJ1-4
v_call: TRBV27
clone_size: NA
d_call: NA

cdr3_nt: TGTGCCAGCAGCTCGGGACTAGCGTTCTCCTACGAGCAGTACTTC
cdr3_aa: CASSSGLAFSYEQYF
j_call: TRBJ2-7
v_call: TRBV7-8
clone_size: medium-sized
d_call: TRBD2

cdr3_nt: TGCAGCGTTTCACAGGGACTAGACTCTGGAAACACCATATATTTT
cdr3_aa: CSVSQGLDSGNTIYF
j_call: TRBJ1-3
v_call: TRBV29-1
clone_size: NA
d_call: NA

cdr3_nt: TGTGCCAGCAGTTTACCCACAGGGGTGTACGAGCAGTACTTC
cdr3_aa: CASSLPTGVYEQYF
j_call: TRBJ2-7
v_call: TRBV28
clone_size: NA
d_call: TRBD1

cdr3_nt: TGTGCCAGCAGCTGGACAGGGGATAATGAAAAACTGTTTTTT
cdr3_aa: CASSWTGDNEKLFF
j_call: TRBJ1-4
v_call: TRBV9
clone_size: NA
d_call: TRBD1